This T cell receptor beta chain was sequenced for a study of T cell responses to AZD1222 COVID-19 vaccine. Deletions cut 2 bases from V and 3 bases from J, with 7 bases between. The CDR3 has 13 residues. Germline V CDR1 and CDR2: MNHEY, SVGAGI. General study results and limits: The CD4 TCRs associated with vaccination extended across spike and predominated at 160-218 and 743-854. Reports say nearly half of spike-specific TCRs go after unmutated variant regions. Baseline antibody screening turned up just a handful of seropositive AZD1222 recipients.

This clone was seen a handful of times. Its antigen is unknown. TCRdb keeps only in-frame clones here, not all; method: immunoSEQ multiplex PCR. The data hold over 80,000 clones, with approximately 90% observed a single time. Second-dose schedules of about 4 or about 12 weeks were combined. The source is an adult who received the AZD1222 COVID-19 vaccine. The gene calls are TRBV6-5 and TRBJ1-1; the D gene is possibly TRBD1 (5 bases). The sequenced sample was peripheral blood, obtained 28 days after the second AZD1222 dose. The CDR3 protein is CASSYDRYTEAFF. CDR3 nucleotides: TGTGCCAGCAGTTACGACAGATACACTGAAGCTTTCTTT.